Many counts were recorded for the clone carrying this T cell receptor (beta chain). Germline lookup yields CDR1 SQVTM and CDR2 ANQGSEA. V lost 3 bases to trimming and J lost 1 base; unmatched junction nucleotides: 13. This CDR3 spans 17 amino acids. Time point reported: sample taken at primary tumor resection. Sequencing was performed on whole RNA extracted from tumor and nontumor lung tissue, or from frozen PBMC, and the material was left unsorted. A total of some 70 untreated early-stage non-small cell lung cancer patients served as donors. This record comes from a study of spatial heterogeneity in lung cancer. Overall study context: Alpha-chain detections were consistently fewer than beta-chain detections among the sequences. More than nine raw reads, on average, carried each unique TCR and UMI combination.

Each TCR cDNA molecule bore a unique molecular identifier. TCRdb ran MiXCR on the 5' RACE reads and lists one entry per CDR3 protein. The profile shows 11,000 or so distinct CDR3 sequences, around 3.7% of them singletons. The receptor comes from a male donor with early-stage non-small cell lung cancer. This sequence joins TRBV29-1 and TRBJ2-5; 8 bases are shared with TRBD2. Sample: normal lung tissue next to the tumor, taken at surgery. In nucleotides, the CDR3 is TGCAGCGTTGACCCGATAAAAGCGGGAGATCCCCAAGAGACCCAGTACTTC. Its protein product is CSVDPIKAGDPQETQYF.